What follows are 9 T cell receptor beta chains derived from one specimen sequenced in a study of T cell responses to AZD1222 COVID-19 vaccine. Generated by immunoSEQ multiplex PCR, the TCRdb table keeps only in-frame clones and is missing some. The table includes about 130,000 clones, 93% detected once. The sequencing used peripheral blood, collected on day 0 of AZD1222 vaccination. These TCRs come from an adult in good health.

The chain recombines TRBV3-1 (or the pseudogene TRBV3-2) with TRBJ2-1; D gene uncertain. Trimming left V 2 bases short and J 8 bases short, with 16 bases between. Germline CDR1 LGHDT, CDR2 YNNKEL (reference sequence). The CDR3 sequence is 15 residues long. The CDR3 nucleotides are TGTGCCAGCAGCCAACGAGGTAGAAATGAACATGAGCAGTTCTTC. Translating gives CASSQRGRNEHEQFF.

This clone occurred once. The chain is built from TRBV28 and TRBJ2-1, with 7 nucleotides matching TRBD2. The germline gives CDR1 MDHEN, CDR2 SYDVKM. V shed 5 bases, J shed 6 bases, and the junction held 13 bases outside the gene matches. The CDR3 has 16 amino acids. The CDR3 is CASSPLKRGGLNEQFF. CDR3 nucleotides: TGTGCCAGCAGTCCCCTTAAGCGGGGAGGGCTCAATGAGCAGTTCTTC.

The chain has TRBV5-4 and TRBJ1-2, with D hard to call. Germline V gene sequence: CDR1 SGHNT, CDR2 YYREEE (reference sequence). The CDR3 totals 12 residues. Trimming pared 0 bases from V and 2 bases from J, leaving 2 bases between. Written as DNA, the CDR3 is TGTGCCAGCAGCTTGGACAACTATGGCTACACCTTC. It codes for CASSLDNYGYTF. The entire variable domain, with the rest obtained from reference TRBV5-4 and TRBJ1-2, is as follows: ETGVTQSPTHLIKTRGQQVTLRCSSQSGHNTVSWYQQALGQGPQFIFQYYREEENGRGNFPPRFSGLQFPNYSSELNVNALELDDSALYLCASSLDNYGYTFGSGTRLTVV.

This sequence joins TRBV2 and TRBJ1-5, with D possibly being TRBD1 (6 bases). This CDR3 region has 15 residues. Germline V CDR1 and CDR2: SNHLY, FYNNEI. The V end lost 3 bases, the J end lost 0 bases, and 9 bases lay between the germline ends. CDR3 amino acids: CASSEGHLSNQPQHF. The CDR3 DNA follows: TGTGCCAGCAGTGAGGGACACCTTAGCAATCAGCCCCAGCATTTT.

V and J are TRBV3-1 (or the pseudogene TRBV3-2) and TRBJ1-6; no firm D call. The CDR3 length is 14 residues. V gave up 3 bases and J gave up 7 bases, with 10 bases separating them. Germline CDR1 and CDR2: LGHDT and YNNKEL (reference sequence). The CDR3 DNA is TGTGCCAGCAGCCATCCGGGAGAAAATTCACCCCTCCACTTT. This gives the protein CASSHPGENSPLHF.

The rearrangement uses TRBV5-8 and TRBJ1-1; unclear D gene. Germline V gene lookup returns CDR1 SGHTS and CDR2 YDEGEE. V lost 4 bases to trimming and J lost 8 bases, with 9 bases between them. The CDR3 totals 11 residues. As DNA, the CDR3 is TGTGCCAGCAGCCCTCGCCAAGAAGCTTTCTTT. Amino acids: CASSPRQEAFF.

V is TRBV28 and J is TRBJ1-1; D unclear. Germline values: CDR1 MDHEN, CDR2 SYDVKM. The CDR3 loop spans 14 amino acids. Trimming took 2 bases from V and 0 from J, leaving 7 bases between them. CDR3 sequence reads: CASSLPQLNTEAFF. The CDR3 nucleotides read TGTGCCAGCAGTTTACCCCAACTGAACACTGAAGCTTTCTTT.

This clone was counted once. The chain uses TRBV19 and TRBJ2-2; D unresolved. Germline CDR1 reads LNHDA; CDR2 reads SQIVND (reference sequence). CDR3 length: 16 amino acids. Trimming shortened V by 1 base and J by 1 base, and 10 bases separated the two germline ends. The CDR3 region has the DNA TGTGCCAGTAGTATAGGCAGTCGACGGAACACCGGGGAGCTGTTTTTT. Amino acids: CASSIGSRRNTGELFF. Together with reference TRBV19 and TRBJ2-2, the CDR3 gives the full variable domain: DGGITQSPKYLFRKEGQNVTLSCEQNLNHDAMYWYRQDPGQGLRLIYYSQIVNDFQKGDIAEGYSVSREKKESFPLTVTSAQKNPTAFYLCASSIGSRRNTGELFFGEGSRLTVL.

The chain links TRBV27 to TRBJ1-1; TRBD1 agrees at 11 bases. The CDR3 extends over 15 amino acids. In germline, CDR1 is MNHEY, CDR2 SMNVEV (reference sequence). The junction had 4 bases not matched to a gene; V was cut back by 0 bases and J by 7 bases. This chain's CDR3 is CASSLSGTGGGEAFF. CDR3 in DNA: TGTGCCAGCAGTTTATCGGGGACAGGGGGAGGTGAAGCTTTCTTT.